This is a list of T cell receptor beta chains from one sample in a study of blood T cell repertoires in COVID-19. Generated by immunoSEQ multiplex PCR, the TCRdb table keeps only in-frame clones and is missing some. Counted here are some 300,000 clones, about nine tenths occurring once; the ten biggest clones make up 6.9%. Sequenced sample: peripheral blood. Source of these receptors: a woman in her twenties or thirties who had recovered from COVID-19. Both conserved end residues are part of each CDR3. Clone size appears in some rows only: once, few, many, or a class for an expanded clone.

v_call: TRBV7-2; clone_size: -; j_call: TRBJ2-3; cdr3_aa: CASSLTRDSPADTQYF
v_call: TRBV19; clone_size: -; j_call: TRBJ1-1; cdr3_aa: CASDPGRYTEAFF
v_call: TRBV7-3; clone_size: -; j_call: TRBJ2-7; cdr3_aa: CASSLSGNYEQYF
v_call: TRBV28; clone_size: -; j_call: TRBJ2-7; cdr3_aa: CASSFLAGDEQYF
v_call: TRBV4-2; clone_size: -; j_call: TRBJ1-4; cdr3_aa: CASSQPDRAATNEKLFF
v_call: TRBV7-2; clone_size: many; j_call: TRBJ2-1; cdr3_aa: CASSTGSGVYNEQFF
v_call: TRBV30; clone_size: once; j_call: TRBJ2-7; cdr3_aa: CAWSRGTSTYEQYF
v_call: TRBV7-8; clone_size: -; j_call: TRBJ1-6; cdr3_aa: CASTADSNNSPLHF
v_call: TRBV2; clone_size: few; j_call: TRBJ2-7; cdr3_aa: CASRDRGYEQYF
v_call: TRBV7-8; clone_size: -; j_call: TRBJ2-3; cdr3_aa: CASSLRPEDTQYF
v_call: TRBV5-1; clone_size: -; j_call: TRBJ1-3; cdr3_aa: CASSSGDGSGNTIYF
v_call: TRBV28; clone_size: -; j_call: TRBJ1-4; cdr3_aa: CASTHRQGGGEKLFF
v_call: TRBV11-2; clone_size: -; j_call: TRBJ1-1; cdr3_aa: CASSLSGSASEAFF
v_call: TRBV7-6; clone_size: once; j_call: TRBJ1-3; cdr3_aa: CASSLDGGTGNTIYF
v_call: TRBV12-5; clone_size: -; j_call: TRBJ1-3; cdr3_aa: CASAGGRSGNTIYF
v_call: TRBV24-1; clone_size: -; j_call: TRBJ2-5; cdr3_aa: CATSDWGQPQETQYF
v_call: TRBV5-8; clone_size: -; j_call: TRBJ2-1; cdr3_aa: CASSAGLGQGGEDNEQFF
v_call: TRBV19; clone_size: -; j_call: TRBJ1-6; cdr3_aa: CASSPRVLDSPLHF
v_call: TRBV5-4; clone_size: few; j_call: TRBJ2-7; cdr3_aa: CASSLDTGINYEQYF
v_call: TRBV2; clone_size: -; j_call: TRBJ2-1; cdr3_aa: CAIGQSQDNEQFF
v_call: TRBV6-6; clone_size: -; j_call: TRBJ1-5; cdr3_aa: CASNLPPGGQPQHF
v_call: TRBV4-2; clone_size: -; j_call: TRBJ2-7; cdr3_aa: CASSPTGQGAQEQYF
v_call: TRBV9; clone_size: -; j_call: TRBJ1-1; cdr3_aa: CASSPWTGQGTEAFF
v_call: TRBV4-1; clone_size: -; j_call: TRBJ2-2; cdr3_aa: CASSQEGQTRTGELFF
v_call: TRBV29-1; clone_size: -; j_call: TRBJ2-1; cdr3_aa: CSVERQGHEQFF
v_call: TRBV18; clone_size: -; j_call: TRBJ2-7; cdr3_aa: CASSIRTGGDEQYF
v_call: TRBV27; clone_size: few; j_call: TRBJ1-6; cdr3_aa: CASTASGWAPLHF
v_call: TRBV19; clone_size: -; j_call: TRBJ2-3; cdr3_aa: CASMWTSGTQYF
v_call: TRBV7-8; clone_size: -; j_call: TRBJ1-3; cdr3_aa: CASSLASGTDIYF
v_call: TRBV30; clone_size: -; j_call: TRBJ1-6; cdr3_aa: CAWSGQGNSPLHF
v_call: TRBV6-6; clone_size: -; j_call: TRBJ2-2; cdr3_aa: CASSYSIGTGRGELFF
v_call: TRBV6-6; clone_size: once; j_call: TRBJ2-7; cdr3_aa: CASSSPDRGVYEQYF
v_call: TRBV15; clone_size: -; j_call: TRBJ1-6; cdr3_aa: CATSRDMRSGSPLHF
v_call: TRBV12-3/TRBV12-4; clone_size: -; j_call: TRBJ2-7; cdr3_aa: CASTPQGVYEQYF
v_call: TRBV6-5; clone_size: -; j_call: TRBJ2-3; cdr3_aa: CASSPQGLGDTQYF
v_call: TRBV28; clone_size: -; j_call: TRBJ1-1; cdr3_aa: CASSPQGAGYTEAFF
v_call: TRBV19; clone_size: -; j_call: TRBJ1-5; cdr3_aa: CASRDSNQPQHF
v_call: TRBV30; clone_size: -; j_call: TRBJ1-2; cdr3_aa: CAWIKDYNYGYTF
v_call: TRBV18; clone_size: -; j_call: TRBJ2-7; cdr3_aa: CASSPPGGPGAYEQYF
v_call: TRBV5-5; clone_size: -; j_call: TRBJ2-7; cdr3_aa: CASSSVGLSSYEQYF
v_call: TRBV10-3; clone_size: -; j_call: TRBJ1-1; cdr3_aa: CAISGYRGLDTEAFF
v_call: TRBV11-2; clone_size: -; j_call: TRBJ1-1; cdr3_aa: CAHGRRQTEAFF
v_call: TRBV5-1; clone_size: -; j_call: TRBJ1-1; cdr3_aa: CASSLDLMNTEAFF
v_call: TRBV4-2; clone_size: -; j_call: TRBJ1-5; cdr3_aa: CASSQDLISAQHF
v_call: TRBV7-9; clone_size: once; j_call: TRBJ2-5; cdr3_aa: CASSLALTSGERETQYF
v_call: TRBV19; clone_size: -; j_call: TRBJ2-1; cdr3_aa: CASRKRDSSYNEQFF